The 6 T cell receptor beta chains below come from one sample, sequenced in a study of blood T cell repertoires in COVID-19. Assay used: immunoSEQ multiplex PCR; TCRdb lists only in-frame clones, some missing. The top ten hold roughly 25% of the sample, which has 45,000 or so clones, around 87% seen once. The sample was peripheral blood. These receptors all come from a woman over 75 in a cohort sampled during active or convalescent COVID-19.

This chain connects TRBV6-5 to TRBJ1-2, with D uncertain. Looked up from germline, CDR1 is MNHEY and CDR2 is SVGAGI. The CDR3 length is 13 residues. The germline V and J ends were trimmed by 6 bases and 0 bases, with 8 bases remaining between them. The CDR3 DNA is TGTGCCAGCAGCCTTAAGCCTAACTATGGCTACACCTTC. It encodes CASSLKPNYGYTF.

J is TRBJ2-2 and V is TRBV6-5, with 8 bases fitting TRBD2. Germline CDR1 and CDR2: MNHEY and SVGAGI. Trimming took 6 bases from V and 0 from J; bases not matched to a gene: 3. The CDR3 consists of 15 residues. This chain's CDR3 is CASRLGGANTGELFF. CDR3 bases: TGTGCCAGCAGACTCGGGGGGGCGAACACCGGGGAGCTGTTTTTT.

The chain is built from TRBV9 and TRBJ1-6; maybe TRBD1 (6 bases). The CDR3 has 16 residues. Germline CDR1 reads SGDLS; CDR2 reads YYNGEE. The V end was cut by 4 bases, the J end by 1 base, with 12 bases between. The CDR3 DNA follows: TGTGCCAGCAGCACCCTGGACAGTTCCTATAATTCACCCCTCCACTTT. Protein sequence: CASSTLDSSYNSPLHF.

Only one count was recorded for this clone. The chain has TRBV4-3 and TRBJ2-5; D gene ambiguous. The V and J ends lost 3 bases and 2 bases respectively, with 13 bases between them. The CDR3 loop spans 15 amino acids. In germline, CDR1 is LGHNA, CDR2 YSLEER. CDR3 in amino acids: CASSQHVQAQETQYF. Here the CDR3 DNA reads TGCGCCAGCAGCCAGCATGTCCAGGCTCAAGAGACCCAGTACTTC.

The rearrangement uses TRBV5-1 and TRBJ2-3; 7 bases are a match to TRBD2. The CDR3 has 15 residues. In germline, CDR1 is SGHRS, CDR2 YFSETQ. V dropped 2 bases and J dropped 5; count of bases not matched to a gene: 8. In DNA, the CDR3 is TGCGCCAGCAGCTTTCCGGGCAGCGGGAAAGATACGCAGTATTTT. This sequence encodes CASSFPGSGKDTQYF.

As DNA, the CDR3 is TGTGCCAGCAGCTTAGACAGGGTGGGTGGCTACACCTTC. Translated: CASSLDRVGGYTF. This chain joins TRBV7-8 and TRBJ1-2; D is perhaps TRBD1 (6 bases). The germline V and J ends were trimmed by 1 base and 7 bases, with 10 bases remaining between them. Germline values: CDR1 SGHVS, CDR2 FQNEAQ. The CDR3 covers 13 residues. The complete variable domain, with remaining parts taken from reference TRBV7-8 and TRBJ1-2, reads GAGVSQSPRYKVAKRGQDVALRCDPISGHVSLFWYQQALGQGPEFLTYFQNEAQLDKSGLPSDRFFAERPEGSVSTLKIQRTQQEDSAVYLCASSLDRVGGYTFGSGTRLTVV.